These 25 T cell receptor beta chains were all obtained from the same sample, sequenced in a study of beta chain features in type 1 diabetes. Reverse transcription of all isolated RNA meant that expressed TCRB transcripts were sequenced. Sequencing was performed with immunoSEQ multiplex PCR; in TCRdb, only in-frame clones are kept and a portion is missing. The profile shows roughly 170,000 clones, about an eighth of them singletons. Sequencing input: central memory CD4+ T cells from blood. All receptors derive from a young woman in good health.

The rearrangement joins TRBV2 to TRBJ2-7, with 12 bases identical to TRBD2. Germline assignment: CDR1 SNHLY and CDR2 FYNNEI. The CDR3 runs to 13 residues. Trimming removed 8 bases from V and 3 bases from J; junction bases left unmatched: 2. The CDR3 DNA sequence: TGTGCCAGCGGACTAGCGGGAAACTACGAGCAGTACTTC. It encodes CASGLAGNYEQYF. Variable domain in full (rest from reference TRBV2 and TRBJ2-7): EPEVTQTPSHQVTQMGQEVILRCVPISNHLYFYWYRQILGQKVEFLVSFYNNEISEKSEIFDDQFSVERPDGSNFTLKIRSTKLEDSAMYFCASGLAGNYEQYFGPGTRLTVT.

This chain uses TRBV9 with TRBJ1-1, with D maybe TRBD1 (5 bases). Germline V gives CDR1 SGDLS, CDR2 YYNGEE. CDR3 length equals 16 residues. V lost 4 bases and J lost 1, with 17 bases in between. CDR3 in amino acids: CASSTRGGATNTEAFF. CDR3 DNA sequence: TGTGCCAGCAGCACCCGCGGTGGGGCCACGAACACTGAAGCTTTCTTT.

Worth noting for this clone: Germline and junction disagree at one end, which may indicate a read error. The chain employs TRBV4-1 and TRBJ2-5; D possibly uses TRBD1 or TRBD2 (6 bases each). CDR3 size: 15 residues. Looked up from germline, CDR1 is MGHRA and CDR2 is YSYEKL. For the CDR3, the DNA is TGTGCCAGCAGCCAGGGGCAGACTAGAACAGAGACCCAGTACTTC. It translates to CASSQGQTRTETQYF.

This clone was counted once. At one of its ends the junction is not consistent with the germline gene, which may arise from a read error. The rearrangement links TRBV6-5 to TRBJ1-1; a weak D match, TRBD1 (6 bases). The CDR3 length is 10 residues. The germline gives CDR1 MNHEY, CDR2 SVGAGI. The CDR3 DNA follows: TGTGCCAGCAGTGAACGGACAGCCTACTTT. Translating gives CASSERTAYF.

This clone came up a few times. This sequence joins TRBV28 and TRBJ1-2; 7 bases fit TRBD1. The ends lost 6 bases at V and 2 bases at J; junction bases unmatched: 9. The CDR3 is 15 amino acids. Germline values: CDR1 MDHEN, CDR2 SYDVKM. DNA of the CDR3: TGTGCCAGCAGCTCTCTTCACAGGGGAAACTATGGCTACACCTTC. Its protein product is CASSSLHRGNYGYTF.

The chain carries TRBV25-1 and TRBJ2-5; 12 nucleotides line up with TRBD1. Per germline, CDR1 MGHDK and CDR2 SYGVNS. CDR3 size: 16 residues. The junction had 13 bases not matched to a gene; V was cut back by 9 bases and J by 5 bases. The CDR3 is CASSPTGTGGRETQYF. The CDR3 bases are TGTGCCAGTTCACCGACCGGGACAGGGGGCCGTGAGACCCAGTACTTC.

The V gene is TRBV2, the J gene TRBJ1-5, with D unclear. CDR3 length equals 14 residues. Trimming shortened V by 8 bases and J by 2 bases, and 13 bases separated the two germline ends. Germline lookup yields CDR1 SNHLY and CDR2 FYNNEI. For the CDR3, the DNA is TGTGCCAGCGGCCCGTTGGTTGGCAATCAGCCCCAGCATTTT. It specifies CASGPLVGNQPQHF.

A few counts support this clone. The chain employs TRBV27 and TRBJ1-1, with 10 positions matching TRBD1. Germline CDR1 is MNHEY and CDR2 is SMNVEV (reference sequence). This CDR3 region has 15 residues. Germline trimming cut 2 bases from V and 3 bases from J; bases unmatched to any gene: 3. The CDR3 bases are TGTGCCAGCAGTTTACAGGGACAGGGGTACACTGAAGCTTTCTTT. Its translation is CASSLQGQGYTEAFF.

This clone was seen a few times. The chain carries TRBV11-2 and TRBJ1-3; 7 bases are shared with TRBD1. Germline-derived CDR1 and CDR2 are SGHAT and FQNNGV. CDR3 length: 15 amino acids. V trimming: 0 bases; J trimming: 5 bases; junction bases outside the gene matches: 4. The CDR3 spells CASSLDDRARNTIYF. In nucleotides, the CDR3 is TGTGCCAGCAGCTTAGATGACAGGGCGAGAAACACCATATATTTT.

This chain joins TRBV30 and TRBJ1-4; the match to TRBD1 covers 7 bases. CDR1 and CDR2 from the germline V gene are GTSNPN and SVGIG (reference sequence). The ends lost 5 bases at V and 8 bases at J; junction bases unmatched: 5. There are 12 residues in the CDR3. The CDR3 nucleotides read TGTGCCTGGGACAGGGCGAGGGAAAAACTGTTTTTT. Protein sequence: CAWDRAREKLFF.

The chain has TRBV11-1 and TRBJ1-1; 8 bases match TRBD1. This CDR3 is built from 14 residues. Looked up from germline, CDR1 is SGHAT and CDR2 is FQDESV (reference sequence). J lost 3 bases, V lost 6 bases, and 6 bases had no gene match. This CDR3 is CASSGGQAYTEAFF. The CDR3 DNA reads as TGTGCCAGCAGTGGGGGACAGGCCTACACTGAAGCTTTCTTT.

This clone was seen only a few times. This chain links TRBV28 with TRBJ2-5; no clear D gene. CDR1 and CDR2 (germline): MDHEN, SYDVKM. V dropped 6 bases and J dropped 5 bases, with 10 bases sitting between them. CDR3 length: 12 residues. The CDR3 is CASSIVAETQYF. The CDR3 bases are TGTGCCAGCAGCATAGTTGCGGAGACCCAGTACTTC.

The chain couples TRBV7-2 to TRBJ1-1; D is ambiguous. The V and J ends lost 3 bases and 7 bases respectively, with 9 bases between them. Germline CDR1 reads SGHTA; CDR2 reads FQGNSA. The CDR3 is 12 residues long. The CDR3 protein is CASSFRSLEAFF. The CDR3 DNA reads TGTGCCAGCAGCTTCCGGAGTCTTGAAGCTTTCTTT.

The chain carries TRBV9 and TRBJ2-7, with 8 bases aligning to TRBD2. J was trimmed by 7 bases and V by 0 bases; bases with no gene match: 6. The CDR3 is 14 amino acids. CDR1 is SGDLS and CDR2 is YYNGEE in the germline V gene. The CDR3 coding sequence is TGTGCCAGCAGCGTAGAGGGGACTAGAAGTGAGCAGTACTTC. The encoded protein is CASSVEGTRSEQYF.

The CDR3 bases are TGTGCCAGCAGCTCCGACCCGGGACACTTTAATGAAAAACTGTTTTTT. It codes for CASSSDPGHFNEKLFF. The chain is built from TRBV7-9 and TRBJ1-4, with TRBD1 as a possible D gene (6 bases). The germline gives CDR1 SEHNR, CDR2 FQNEAQ (reference sequence). Trimming removed 4 bases from V and 4 bases from J, with 16 bases in between. This CDR3 contains 16 residues.

This sequence joins TRBV2 and TRBJ1-5; D remains unclear. V shed 4 bases and J shed 0 bases, with 10 bases lying between them. The CDR3 length is 15 residues. The germline CDR1 and CDR2 sequences are SNHLY and FYNNEI. In nucleotides, the CDR3 is TGTGCCAGCAGTGCGGGTCGGCTTAGCAATCAGCCCCAGCATTTT. Its translation: CASSAGRLSNQPQHF.

As DNA, the CDR3 is TGTGCCAGCAGTTGGGACAGAAGGAACACTGAAGCTTTCTTT. Translated: CASSWDRRNTEAFF. The V call is TRBV27, the J call TRBJ1-1, with 7 bases aligning to TRBD1. V gave up 4 bases and J gave up 1 base; unmatched junction bases: 3. Germline CDR1 reads MNHEY; CDR2 reads SMNVEV (reference sequence). The CDR3 is 14 residues long.

The table lists this clone with a few counts. The chain recombines TRBV7-2 with TRBJ2-1, with TRBD2 identical over 9 bases. CDR3 length equals 16 residues. Per the germline V gene, CDR1 is SGHTA and CDR2 is FQGNSA. Unmatched junction bases numbered 8, after V lost 4 bases and J lost 4 bases. The CDR3 loop is CASSYNGGRAYNEQFF. The CDR3 DNA follows: TGTGCCAGCAGCTACAATGGCGGGAGGGCATACAATGAGCAGTTCTTC.

V is TRBV27 and J is TRBJ2-1, with D unclear. The CDR3 spans 14 residues. Germline CDR1 is MNHEY and CDR2 is SMNVEV (reference sequence). The V end was cut by 7 bases, the J end by 4 bases, with 14 bases between. The CDR3 loop is CASTTGAVYNEQFF. CDR3 in DNA: TGTGCCAGCACCACCGGCGCGGTGTACAATGAGCAGTTCTTC.

In DNA, the CDR3 is TGTGCCTGGAGTCCCCCACCGAGCTCCTACAATGAGCAGTTCTTC. Encoded protein: CAWSPPPSSYNEQFF. V and J are TRBV30 and TRBJ2-1, with no clear D. CDR3 length: 15 amino acids. With 2 bases removed from V and 0 bases from J, the gap between germline ends came to 11 bases. In germline, CDR1 is GTSNPN, CDR2 SVGIG (reference sequence).

This clone came up a few times. The V and J genes are TRBV30 and TRBJ1-5; 11 bases are shared with TRBD1. V was clipped by 4 bases and J by 6 bases; unmatched bases: 11. CDR3 length: 16 amino acids. Per the germline V gene, CDR1 is GTSNPN and CDR2 is SVGIG (reference sequence). The DNA of the CDR3 is TGTGCCTGGACGGGGGGACAGGGGGTGACAGGTCAGCCCCAGCATTTT. Residues: CAWTGGQGVTGQPQHF.

The sample holds a few counts of this clone. The V call is TRBV2, the J call TRBJ2-4; TRBD1 matches at 8 bases. The CDR3 covers 13 residues. Germline-derived CDR1 and CDR2 are SNHLY and FYNNEI. The V and J ends lost 5 bases and 8 bases, in that order; junction bases with no gene match: 5. Written as DNA, the CDR3 is TGTGCCAGCAGTCGGGACAGGCAAGACATTCAGTACTTC. The encoded protein is CASSRDRQDIQYF.

The chain links TRBV5-1 to TRBJ1-1; D not resolved. The V gene lost 0 bases and the J gene lost 0 bases, with 12 bases spanning the gap. From germline, CDR1 is SGHRS and CDR2 YFSETQ. This CDR3 has 16 residues. Written as DNA, the CDR3 is TGCGCCAGCAGCTTGGCCCATGGAGGCCTGAACACTGAAGCTTTCTTT. It yields the protein CASSLAHGGLNTEAFF.

This clone appeared a few times. The genes are TRBV5-1 and TRBJ2-3; 9 positions match TRBD1. The J segment lost 2 bases and the V segment lost 4 bases, leaving 8 bases of the junction unmatched. Germline lookup yields CDR1 SGHRS and CDR2 YFSETQ. This CDR3 region has 16 residues. This chain's CDR3 is CASSPNRGRATDTQYF. The CDR3, as DNA: TGCGCCAGCAGCCCTAACAGGGGGCGGGCCACAGATACGCAGTATTTT.

This clone was recorded a few times. The chain carries TRBV7-9 and TRBJ1-1; D ambiguous. Trimming shortened V by 1 base and J by 4 bases, and 10 bases separated the two germline ends. The CDR3 is made up of 14 amino acids. Germline V gives CDR1 SEHNR, CDR2 FQNEAQ (reference sequence). CDR3 region: CASSLGASSTEAFF. The CDR3, as DNA: TGTGCCAGCAGCTTAGGAGCTTCTAGCACTGAAGCTTTCTTT.